The clone carrying this T cell receptor beta chain has just a few counts. Trimming stripped 5 bases from V and 6 bases from J, with 11 bases between. The germline gives CDR1 SGHDN, CDR2 FVKESK. The CDR3 is 13 residues long. Expressed TCRB transcripts were sequenced because the isolated RNA had all been reverse transcribed beforehand. Clones were read by immunoSEQ multiplex PCR, and TCRdb kept only the in-frame ones, dropping some. The sample yields about 150,000 clones, more than 9.5% seen once. These data originate in a study of beta chain features in type 1 diabetes. The sequenced sample consisted of central memory CD4+ T cells from blood. The sequence was obtained from a man younger than 30 in good health. This chain links TRBV14 with TRBJ1-3, with D maybe TRBD1 (6 bases). CDR3 nucleotides: TGTGCCAGCAGCATATACAGGGAAAACACCATATATTTT. This encodes CASSIYRENTIYF.